These 17 T cell receptor beta chains originate from one sample sequenced in a study of blood T cell repertoires in COVID-19 (dated by TCRdb to 2018 to 2021). Library generation was performed with the immunoSEQ multiplex PCR assay. TCRdb took over this immuneACCESS table, retaining in-frame rearrangements with V and J assigned. Such tables are incomplete; in checked studies, under half of the missing clones stem from an unresolved V gene, and the remainder is unexplained. This sample comprises around 250,000 clones, around 88% of them detected only once. The ten largest clones take up roughly 1.2% of the sample. Source material: PBMCs or T cells enriched from blood (not recorded which). These receptors were collected from a woman aged 40 to 49 with acute COVID-19.

The rearrangement uses TRBV28 and TRBJ1-1; TRBD1 might be the D (5 bases). The V and J ends lost 10 bases and 0 bases respectively, with 12 bases between them. In germline, CDR1 is MDHEN, CDR2 SYDVKM. CDR3 length: 13 amino acids. The CDR3 loop reads CATLQVMNTEAFF. Here the CDR3 DNA reads TGTGCCACCCTACAGGTTATGAACACTGAAGCTTTCTTT.

J is TRBJ2-7 and V is TRBV2, with a weak D call TRBD1 (5 bases). The V end was cut by 0 bases, the J end by 2 bases, with 14 bases between. The germline gives CDR1 SNHLY, CDR2 FYNNEI. The CDR3 covers 16 residues. CDR3 nucleotide sequence: TGTGCCAGCAGTGAAGCCGGCGGACATGGGCCCTACGAGCAGTACTTC. Amino acids: CASSEAGGHGPYEQYF.

This clone was seen a single time. The chain uses TRBV7-2 and TRBJ2-5, with D possibly matching TRBD2 (6 bases). Germline assignment: CDR1 SGHTA and CDR2 FQGNSA. V was pared by 5 bases and J by 0 bases, with 13 bases between. The CDR3 is made up of 15 amino acids. This chain's CDR3 is CASSNGAGYQETQYF. The CDR3 nucleotides are TGTGCCAGCAGCAACGGCGCGGGGTACCAAGAGACCCAGTACTTC.

This chain connects TRBV7-2 to TRBJ1-1; D is ambiguous. The length of the CDR3 is 14 residues. The germline V gene has CDR1 SGHTA and CDR2 FQGNSA. V gave up 7 bases and J gave up 1 base, with 13 bases separating them. CDR3 coding DNA: TGTGCCAGCAACCCTAGATTAAGGAACACTGAAGCTTTCTTT. Amino acid sequence: CASNPRLRNTEAFF.

The J gene is TRBJ1-2, the V gene TRBV14; no clear D. The CDR3 contains 13 residues. Between the trimmed V and J ends, which lost 1 base and 3 bases, there was a span of 6 bases. Germline loops: CDR1 SGHDN, CDR2 FVKESK. The CDR3 DNA sequence: TGTGCCAGCAGCCAAGTTACGGACTATGGCTACACCTTC. Translated: CASSQVTDYGYTF. The variable domain in full, with the rest retrieved from reference TRBV14 and TRBJ1-2, is EAGVTQFPSHSVIEKGQTVTLRCDPISGHDNLYWYRRVMGKEIKFLLHFVKESKQDESGMPNNRFLAERTGGTYSTLKVQPAELEDSGVYFCASSQVTDYGYTFGSGTRLTVV.

In this sample, this clone turned up a few times. The rearrangement uses TRBV9 and TRBJ2-7; TRBD2 matches 8 bases. The V and J ends lost 3 bases and 3 bases, in that order; junction bases with no gene match: 11. Germline lookup yields CDR1 SGDLS and CDR2 YYNGEE. This CDR3 has 16 amino acids. The CDR3 DNA reads TGTGCCAGCAGCGCCTCCTTTAGCGGGAAATACTACGAGCAGTACTTC. Its protein product is CASSASFSGKYYEQYF.

This clone came up a few times. V gene TRBV19 combines with J gene TRBJ1-2; the D gene is possibly TRBD1 (5 bases). The CDR3 is 13 residues long. Germline lookup yields CDR1 LNHDA and CDR2 SQIVND (reference sequence). V was trimmed by 5 bases and J by 7 bases, leaving 14 bases between them. The CDR3 here is CASSPERGAGYTF. CDR3 DNA sequence: TGTGCCAGTAGTCCCGAAAGGGGTGCTGGCTACACCTTC.

The rearrangement links TRBV5-1 to TRBJ2-2; unclear D gene. V gave up 0 bases and J gave up 2 bases, with 5 bases separating them. The germline V gene encodes CDR1 SGHRS and CDR2 YFSETQ. This CDR3 region has 14 residues. The CDR3 region is CASSLVANTGELFF. DNA for the CDR3: TGCGCCAGCAGCTTGGTGGCAAACACCGGGGAGCTGTTTTTT.

The rearrangement joins TRBV27 to TRBJ1-4; D is undetermined. The V gene's germline CDR1 is MNHEY and CDR2 SMNVEV (reference sequence). Trimming cost V 6 bases and J 0 bases, with 8 bases left between them. The CDR3 totals 14 residues. CDR3 sequence (DNA): TGTGCCAGCAGGAGGAGCGCAACTAATGAAAAACTGTTTTTT. Translating it yields CASRRSATNEKLFF.

CDR3 in DNA: TGTGCCAGCAGCTTAAGGGCGGGCGGGAGCTCCTACAATGAGCAGTTCTTC. It translates to CASSLRAGGSSYNEQFF. The chain links TRBV7-8 to TRBJ2-1; TRBD2 agrees at 7 bases. The J segment lost 0 bases and the V segment lost 2 bases, leaving 7 bases of the junction unmatched. The CDR3 spans 17 residues. CDR1 is SGHVS, CDR2 FQNEAQ, per germline. Drawing the rest from reference TRBV7-8 and TRBJ2-1, the complete variable domain is GAGVSQSPRYKVAKRGQDVALRCDPISGHVSLFWYQQALGQGPEFLTYFQNEAQLDKSGLPSDRFFAERPEGSVSTLKIQRTQQEDSAVYLCASSLRAGGSSYNEQFFGPGTRLTVL.

The chain uses TRBV11-3 and TRBJ2-7; a possible D gene is TRBD1 (6 bases). Germline CDR1 is SGHNT and CDR2 is YENEEA. CDR3 length equals 13 residues. V lost 3 bases to trimming and J lost 3 bases, with 9 bases between them. The chain's CDR3 is CASSLTGDYEQYV. The CDR3 DNA sequence: TGTGCCAGCAGCTTGACAGGTGACTACGAGCAGTACGTC.

This chain uses TRBV2 with TRBJ1-3; TRBD1 might be the D (5 bases). Trimming took 7 bases from V and 1 from J, leaving 11 bases between them. The CDR3 sequence is 14 residues long. Germline lookup yields CDR1 SNHLY and CDR2 FYNNEI. CDR3: CASTTDISGNTIYF. As DNA, the CDR3 is TGTGCCAGCACTACGGACATATCTGGAAACACCATATATTTT.

Ten or more counts support this clone. This same CDR3 is encoded by further DNA sequences in the sample. The CDR3 DNA reads TGTGCCAGCAGCCCGACTAGCGGGAGCACAGATACGCAGTATTTT. Its protein product is CASSPTSGSTDTQYF. The chain links TRBV3-1 (or the pseudogene TRBV3-2) to TRBJ2-3, with 10 bases identical to TRBD2. Per the germline V gene, CDR1 is LGHDT and CDR2 is YNNKEL (reference sequence). With V trimmed by 4 bases and J by 0 bases, 1 base remained unmatched. The CDR3 is made up of 15 amino acids.

The V gene is TRBV7-8, the J gene TRBJ2-7, with D unresolved. With 1 base removed from V and 12 bases from J, the gap between germline ends came to 16 bases. This CDR3 has 13 residues. Germline CDR1 reads SGHVS; CDR2 reads FQNEAQ. The CDR3: CASSLDPGSPLYV. The CDR3 nucleotides read TGTGCCAGCAGCTTAGACCCAGGTTCCCCCCTGTACGTC.

The V gene is TRBV20-1, the J gene TRBJ1-3, with D unresolved. CDR1 and CDR2 (germline): DFQATT, SNEGSKA (reference sequence). This CDR3 is 10 amino acids long. The V end was cut by 6 bases, the J end by 4 bases, with 4 bases between. This CDR3 is CSAQGNTIYF. The DNA of the CDR3 is TGCAGTGCGCAGGGAAACACCATATATTTT.

The rearrangement uses TRBV14 and TRBJ2-7; 8 nucleotides agree with TRBD1. The J segment lost 7 bases and the V segment lost 1 base, leaving 12 bases of the junction unmatched. CDR3 length: 16 amino acids. CDR1 and CDR2 from the germline V gene are SGHDN and FVKESK. The CDR3 spells CASSQGSRQGFREQYV. The CDR3 region has the DNA TGTGCCAGCAGCCAAGGATCGCGACAGGGGTTTCGGGAGCAGTACGTC.

The chain employs TRBV30 and TRBJ2-2; perhaps TRBD2 as D (6 bases). From germline, CDR1 is GTSNPN and CDR2 SVGIG (reference sequence). The CDR3 consists of 14 residues. V was cut by 0 bases and J by 7 bases, with 12 bases left in between. CDR3 sequence (DNA): TGTGCCTGGAGTGTCGGGAGTAAGCACGGGGAGCTGTTTTTT. Translated: CAWSVGSKHGELFF. The full variable domain, its missing parts supplied by reference TRBV30 and TRBJ2-2, is SQTIHQWPATLVQPVGSPLSLECTVEGTSNPNLYWYRQAAGRGLQLLFYSVGIGQISSEVPQNLSASRPQDRQFILSSKKLLLSDSGFYLCAWSVGSKHGELFFGEGSRLTVL.